The rows below give T cell receptor beta chains drawn from one sample of a study of Tregs in tolerant kidney transplant recipients. TCRdb keeps only in-frame clones here, not all; method: immunoSEQ multiplex PCR. The sample yields tens of thousands of clones, about four fifths seen once. Source material: CD4+ T cells from blood. These receptors were taken from a human donor in good health. Each CDR3 is given with its conserved first and last residue. Each record gives: V gene, clone size, D gene, J gene, CDR3 DNA, CDR3 protein. The D gene is left open where the match is weak. Clone size, where shown, is once, few, many, or a class for clones that have expanded.

>TRBV4-1|.|.|TRBJ1-3
TGCGCCAGCAGCCAAGATTGGACGAACTCTGGAAACACCATATATTTT
CASSQDWTNSGNTIYF
>TRBV7-3|.|.|TRBJ2-1
TGTGCCAGCAGCTTAGCGCCCGTCTTTGGAGAGCAGTTCTTC
CASSLAPVFGEQFF
>TRBV7-2|.|TRBD1|TRBJ2-7
TGTGCCAGCAGCTGGACCGGGACAGGGGGCTTCTACGAGCAGTACTTC
CASSWTGTGGFYEQYF
>TRBV2|.|.|TRBJ2-7
TGTGCCAGCAAAGACCTTGAGAGCTCCTACGAGCAGTACTTC
CASKDLESSYEQYF
>TRBV5-6|.|TRBD1|TRBJ1-2
TGTGCCAGCAGCACCGCTGGGACAGGGGACTATGGCTACACCTTC
CASSTAGTGDYGYTF
>TRBV5-6|.|.|TRBJ2-1
TGTGCCAGCAGCCTACCTGGCGCCCCGAGCTCCTACAATGAGCAGTTCTTC
CASSLPGAPSSYNEQFF
>TRBV28|.|TRBD1|TRBJ2-5
TGTGCCAGCAGTTTCCGGTCAGGGGGCCGGGAGACCCAGTACTTC
CASSFRSGGRETQYF
>TRBV29-1|.|.|TRBJ1-1
TGCAGCGTTGCCCGGTGGTGGGCGGGGGGCACTGAAGCTTTCTTT
CSVARWWAGGTEAFF
>TRBV15|.|.|TRBJ2-7
TGTGCCACCAGCCTCGGGAAGACTAAAACCTACGAGCAGTACTTC
CATSLGKTKTYEQYF
>TRBV30|.|.|TRBJ1-2
TGTGCCTGGAGTAGGGAGGGGCTGTATGGCTACACCTTC
CAWSREGLYGYTF
>TRBV9|.|.|TRBJ2-7
TGTGCCAGCAGCGTAGGGCAGGGTATGGGTACCGAGCAGTACTTC
CASSVGQGMGTEQYF
>TRBV4-2|.|TRBD1|TRBJ1-2
TGTGCCAGCAGCCCGGGACAGGGAGGTTTGGATGGCTACACCTTC
CASSPGQGGLDGYTF
>TRBV4-3|.|TRBD2|TRBJ2-3
TGCGCCAGCAGCCAAGGCGGGGGGCCCACAGATACGCAGTATTTT
CASSQGGGPTDTQYF
>TRBV15|.|.|TRBJ2-5
TGTGCCACCAGCAGAGGGACAGTGGAGACCCAGTACTTC
CATSRGTVETQYF
>TRBV5-1|.|.|TRBJ2-7
TGCGCCAGCAGCGTGGACAGCCCCGACTACGAACAGTACTTC
CASSVDSPDYEQYF
>TRBV5-4|.|.|TRBJ2-1
TGTGCCAGCAGTGTACAACTAGCTTCCAATGAGCAGTTCTTC
CASSVQLASNEQFF
>TRBV27|.|TRBD2|TRBJ2-3
TGTGCCAGCAGTTCGAAACCTATAGCGGGCGCCCTTAATACGCAGTATTTT
CASSSKPIAGALNTQYF
>TRBV6-5|once|.|TRBJ2-7
TGTGCCAGCAGACGACGGTACGAGCAGTACTTC
CASRRRYEQYF
>TRBV10-3|.|.|TRBJ1-2
TGTGCCATCAGTGACTCTAACTATGGCTACACCTTC
CAISDSNYGYTF
>TRBV19|few|TRBD2|TRBJ2-1
TGTGCCAGTAGTAGGCGGACTAGCGGGGGTAATGAGCAGTTCTTC
CASSRRTSGGNEQFF
>TRBV11-3|once|.|TRBJ2-1
TGTGCCAGCAGCCCCCGGGACTCCAATGAGCAGTTCTTC
CASSPRDSNEQFF
>TRBV18|.|.|TRBJ2-7
TGTGCCAGCTCACCGGGGGGATACGAGCAGTACTTC
CASSPGGYEQYF
>TRBV7-9|.|TRBD2|TRBJ2-5
TGTGCCAGCAGCCTACTAGGGACTAGCGTGGAGACCCAGTACTTC
CASSLLGTSVETQYF
>TRBV6-1|.|.|TRBJ1-4
TGTGCCAGCAGGGGAAATGAAAAACTGTTTTTT
CASRGNEKLFF
>TRBV14|.|.|TRBJ2-3
TGTGCCAGCAGCCGGTCGGGAAATACGCAGTATTTT
CASSRSGNTQYF
>TRBV6-5|.|TRBD1|TRBJ1-1
TGTGCCAGCAGTAGACAGGGCGAAGCTTTCTTT
CASSRQGEAFF
>TRBV15|few|.|TRBJ1-1
TGTGCCACCACCCCAGCATGGAGGGCACCGGCTTTCTTT
CATTPAWRAPAFF
>TRBV29-1|.|TRBD2|TRBJ2-7
TGCAGCGTTGACGCGGGGGGACCCTACGAGCAGTACTTC
CSVDAGGPYEQYF
>TRBV2|.|.|TRBJ2-1
TGTGCCAGCAGTGAAGCAAGGTCAGCCGCCAATGAGCAGTTCTTC
CASSEARSAANEQFF
>TRBV5-1|once|TRBD2|TRBJ2-1
TGCGCCAGCAGCTTTGGACTAGCGGGGGACAATGAGCAGTTCTTC
CASSFGLAGDNEQFF
>TRBV9|.|TRBD1|TRBJ1-2
TGTGCCAGCAGCGTAGGAGGGGACAGCTATGGCTACACCTTC
CASSVGGDSYGYTF
>TRBV29-1|.|.|TRBJ1-2
TGCAGCGTTGATAGGGTTAACTATGGCTACACCTTC
CSVDRVNYGYTF
>TRBV5-6|few|.|TRBJ1-3
TGTGCCAGCAGCCCCGAAGCTTCTTCTGGAAACACCATATATTTT
CASSPEASSGNTIYF
>TRBV5-6|.|.|TRBJ1-3
TGTGCCAGCAGCTTTCTGCTCTCTGGAAACACCATATATTTT
CASSFLLSGNTIYF
>TRBV10-1|.|.|TRBJ1-2
TGCGCCAGCAGTGAGAACGCGGGGGGCCGAAACTATGGCTACACCTTC
CASSENAGGRNYGYTF
>TRBV6-5|.|.|TRBJ1-5
TGTGCCAGCCGTGGGGAGGGTCGCAATCAGCCCCAGCATTTT
CASRGEGRNQPQHF
>TRBV30|.|TRBD1|TRBJ2-7
TGTGCCTGGAGTTTTAGGACAGGAGCCTACGAGCAGTACTTC
CAWSFRTGAYEQYF
>TRBV7-2|few|.|TRBJ2-7
TGTGCCAGCAGCCCGGACTACCCGTCCTACGAGCAGTACTTC
CASSPDYPSYEQYF
>TRBV6-1|.|.|TRBJ2-1
TGTGCCAGCAGATTTTGGAACGCCCAGGAGGAGCAGTTCTTC
CASRFWNAQEEQFF
>TRBV4-3|.|.|TRBJ2-7
TGCGCCAGCAGCCAAGAAATTCGAGCAATCTGGGGATACGAGCAGTACTTC
CASSQEIRAIWGYEQYF
>TRBV7-9|.|TRBD2|TRBJ2-5
TGTGCCAGCAGCTTAGGGACAACTAGCGGGCAAGAGACCCAGTACTTC
CASSLGTTSGQETQYF
>TRBV27|.|.|TRBJ2-3
TGTGCCAACCCTTTTTCCGGGTACGCCGCGCAATGCTGGGGTACGCAGTATTTT
CANPFSGYAAQCWGTQYF
>TRBV5-1|.|.|TRBJ1-6
TGCGCCAGCAGCGCCGGACTGAGCTCCTATAATTCACCCCTCCACTTT
CASSAGLSSYNSPLHF
>TRBV2|.|.|TRBJ2-1
TGTGCCAGCAACCGAGGGGGACTTTACAATGAGCAGTTCTTC
CASNRGGLYNEQFF
>TRBV5-1|once|.|TRBJ2-2
TGCGCCAGCAGCTTGAATCCCGGGGAGCTGTTTTTT
CASSLNPGELFF
>TRBV30|.|.|TRBJ2-7
TGTGCCTGGAGTAGAGCCTACGAGCAGTACTTC
CAWSRAYEQYF
>TRBV7-8|.|TRBD1|TRBJ2-5
TGTGCCAGCAGCTTAGGCGGAACAGGGGGCTTCAAAGGAGGGGAGACCCAGTACTTC
CASSLGGTGGFKGGETQYF
>TRBV5-1|.|TRBD1|TRBJ1-2
TGCGCCAGCAGCCTGCGGACAGGGGGTGGCTACACCTTC
CASSLRTGGGYTF
>TRBV2|.|.|TRBJ1-3
TGTGCCAGCAGAAAGGGGCCTTCCTCCTCTGGAAACACCATATATTTT
CASRKGPSSSGNTIYF